Described below is a single TCR beta chain sequence and its context. Its specificity is not known. The data derive from a study of cytomegalovirus exposure and HLA in healthy donors. Germline V gene data show CDR1 as MNHNY and CDR2 as SVGAGI (reference sequence). This CDR3 has 16 amino acids. V lost 2 bases, J lost 3 bases, and 5 bases stayed unmatched. General study findings and limits: The analysis excluded some indistinguishable V segments, including TRBV6-2 and TRBV6-3.

PCR amplification relied on 60 Vbeta primers (plus 13 Jbeta primers). Libraries were prepared by immunoSEQ multiplex PCR; TCRdb keeps only in-frame clonotypes and omits some of them. The table shows about 130,000 clones, with 60% to 80% occurring only once. This chain links TRBV6-6 with TRBJ2-1; 9 bases map to TRBD2. This clonotype originated in a woman in her forties or fifties in good health and CMV-seronegative. Sequencing was done on a sample of PBMCs. Written as DNA, the CDR3 is TGTGCCAGCAGTTACGCCCCTAGCGGGAACTACAATGAGCAGTTCTTC. Translated: CASSYAPSGNYNEQFF.